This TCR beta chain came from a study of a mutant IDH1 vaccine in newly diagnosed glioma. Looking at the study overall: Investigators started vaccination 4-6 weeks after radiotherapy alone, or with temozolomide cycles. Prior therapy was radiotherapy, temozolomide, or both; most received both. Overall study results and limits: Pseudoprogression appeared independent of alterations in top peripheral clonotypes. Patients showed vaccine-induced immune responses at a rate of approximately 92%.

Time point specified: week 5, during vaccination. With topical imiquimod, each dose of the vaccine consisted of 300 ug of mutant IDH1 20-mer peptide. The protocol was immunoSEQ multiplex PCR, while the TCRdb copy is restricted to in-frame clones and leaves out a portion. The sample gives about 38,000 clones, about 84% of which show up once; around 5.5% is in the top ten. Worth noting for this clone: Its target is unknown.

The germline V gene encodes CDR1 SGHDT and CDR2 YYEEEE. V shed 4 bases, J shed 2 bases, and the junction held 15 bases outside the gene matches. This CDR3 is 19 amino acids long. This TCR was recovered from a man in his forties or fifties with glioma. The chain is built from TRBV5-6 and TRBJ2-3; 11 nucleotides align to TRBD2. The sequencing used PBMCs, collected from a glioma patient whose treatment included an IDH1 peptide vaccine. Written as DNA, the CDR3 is TGTGCCAGCAGCCCGGCTAGGCTAGCGGGGGGCTCTCACACAGATACGCAGTATTTT. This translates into CASSPARLAGGSHTDTQYF.